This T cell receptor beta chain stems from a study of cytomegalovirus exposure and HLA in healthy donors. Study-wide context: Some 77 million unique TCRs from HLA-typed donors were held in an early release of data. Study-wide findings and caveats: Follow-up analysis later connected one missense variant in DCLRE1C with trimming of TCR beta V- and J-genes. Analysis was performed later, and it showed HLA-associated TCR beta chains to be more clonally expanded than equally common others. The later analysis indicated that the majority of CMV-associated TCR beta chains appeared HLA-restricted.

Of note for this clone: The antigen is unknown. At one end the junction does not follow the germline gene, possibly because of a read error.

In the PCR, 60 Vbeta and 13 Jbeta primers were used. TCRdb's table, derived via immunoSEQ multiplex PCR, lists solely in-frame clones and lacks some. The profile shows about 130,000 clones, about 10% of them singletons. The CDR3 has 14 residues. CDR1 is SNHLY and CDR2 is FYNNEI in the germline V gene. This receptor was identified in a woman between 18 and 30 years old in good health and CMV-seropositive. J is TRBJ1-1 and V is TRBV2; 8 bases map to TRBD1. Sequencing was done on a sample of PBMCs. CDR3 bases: TGTGCCACCACCGGGACAGGTGGGAACCCTGAAGCTTTCTTT. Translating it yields CATTGTGGNPEAFF. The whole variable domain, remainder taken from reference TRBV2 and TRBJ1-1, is EPEVTQTPSHQVTQMGQEVILRCVPISNHLYFYWYRQILGQKVEFLVSFYNNEISEKSEIFDDQFSVERPDGSNFTLKIRSTKLEDSAMYFCATTGTGGNPEAFFGQGTRLTVV.